One and the same sample provided the 30 T cell receptor beta chains below, sequenced in a study of monozygotic twins with inflammatory bowel disease (dated by TCRdb to the late 2010s). Library preparation employed 5' RACE. The sample was run on an Illumina HiSeq 2500. TCRdb reprocessed the sequencing reads and holds a single record per CDR3 protein sequence, with no DNA. The table kept for this sample lists some 400,000 distinct CDR3 sequences. The top ten clonotypes cover 2% to 2.5% of the sample. Sequencing was performed on blood. Receptors were obtained from a human donor with ulcerative colitis or Crohn's disease, or a healthy co-twin of an affected twin (not recorded which).

V usage is TRBV29-1 and J usage is TRBJ2-2; TCRdb reports TRBD2, a call that lacks DNA to check it against. CDR1 is SQVTM, CDR2 ANQGSEA, per germline. The length of the CDR3 is 12 residues. CDR3 loop: CSVELDTGELFF.

V gene TRBV27 combines with J gene TRBJ2-7; TCRdb's D call of TRBD2 is untestable without DNA. The CDR3 runs 15 residues. Germline assignment: CDR1 MNHEY and CDR2 SMNVEV (reference sequence). The CDR3 is CASSLGTSGAYEQYF.

The chain links TRBV19 to TRBJ1-2; lacking DNA, the TRBD1 call made by TCRdb goes unchecked. CDR3 length: 18 residues. CDR1 is LNHDA and CDR2 is SQIVND in the germline V gene (reference sequence). The CDR3 sequence: CASTPLGQLIGANYGYTF.

The rearrangement uses TRBV10-3 and TRBJ2-1; TCRdb outputs TRBD1, but without DNA this stays unchecked. CDR1 is ENHRY and CDR2 is SYGVKD in the germline V gene. The CDR3 covers 21 residues. CDR3 residues: CAISPSSFSSGGAAPYNEQFF.

V is TRBV10-3 and J is TRBJ2-2; TCRdb gives TRBD1 as the D gene, but with no DNA this cannot be confirmed. This CDR3 contains 14 residues. Looked up from germline, CDR1 is ENHRY and CDR2 is SYGVKD. CDR3 in amino acids: CAISEDRPTGELFF.

The V gene is TRBV27, the J gene TRBJ2-1; without DNA, the TCRdb call of TRBD2 cannot be checked. The CDR3 loop spans 14 amino acids. CDR1 and CDR2 from the germline V gene are MNHEY and SMNVEV (reference sequence). The CDR3 spells CASRLAGDLNEQFF.

The chain is built from TRBV6-2 or TRBV6-3 and TRBJ1-2; lacking DNA, the TRBD1 call made by TCRdb goes unchecked. Germline V gene sequence: CDR1 MNHEY, CDR2 SVGEGT. The CDR3 runs to 15 residues. CDR3 in amino acids: CASSDPGQANYGYTF.

The chain couples TRBV6-5 to TRBJ2-1; TCRdb calls TRBD2, which cannot be checked without DNA. Germline V CDR1 and CDR2: MNHEY, SVGAGI. The CDR3 is made up of 17 amino acids. CDR3 loop: CASSYTPESVGRHEQFF.

The chain has TRBV6-1 and TRBJ2-5; TCRdb indicates TRBD1, and absent DNA this call remains unverified. CDR3 length: 14 amino acids. Germline V gene data show CDR1 as MNHNS and CDR2 as SASEGT. This chain's CDR3 is CAAQGEAVSETQYF.

This chain connects TRBV14 to TRBJ2-7; the D gene TCRdb calls, TRBD2, cannot be checked with no DNA. The CDR3 covers 17 residues. Germline CDR1 reads SGHDN; CDR2 reads FVKESK. CDR3 sequence reads: CASSQVPRVPPTYEQYF.

This rearrangement joins TRBV18 to TRBJ2-1. Germline loops: CDR1 KGHSH, CDR2 LQKENI. The CDR3 has 13 residues. The CDR3 protein is CASSPLTVNEQFF.

The V gene is TRBV5-1, the J gene TRBJ2-3; TCRdb designates TRBD1, a call that cannot be tested without DNA. Germline V gives CDR1 SGHRS, CDR2 YFSETQ. This CDR3 region has 15 residues. The CDR3 is CASFPQGATTDTQYF.

The chain is built from TRBV7-2 and TRBJ2-3; the D gene TCRdb calls, TRBD1, cannot be checked with no DNA. The CDR3 is 15 residues long. Looked up from germline, CDR1 is SGHTA and CDR2 is FQGNSA. The CDR3 loop reads CASSFGGTSTDTQYF. The full variable domain, its missing parts supplied by reference TRBV7-2 and TRBJ2-3, is GAGVSQSPSNKVTEKGKDVELRCDPISGHTALYWYRQSLGQGLEFLIYFQGNSAPDKSGLPSDRFSAERTGGSVSTLTIQRTQQEDSAVYLCASSFGGTSTDTQYFGPGTRLTVL.

The gene calls are TRBV13 and TRBJ2-1; TCRdb's D call of TRBD1 is untestable without DNA. The CDR3 is made up of 16 amino acids. Germline-derived CDR1 and CDR2 are PRHDT and FYEKMQ (reference sequence). CDR3 amino acids: CASSSLGWGRLNEQFF. The entire variable domain, with the rest obtained from reference TRBV13 and TRBJ2-1, is as follows: AAGVIQSPRHLIKEKRETATLKCYPIPRHDTVYWYQQGPGQDPQFLISFYEKMQSDKGSIPDRFSAQQFSDYHSELNMSSLELGDSALYFCASSSLGWGRLNEQFFGPGTRLTVL.

The J gene is TRBJ2-3, the V gene TRBV10-3. CDR3 length: 13 residues. The germline CDR1 and CDR2 sequences are ENHRY and SYGVKD. The CDR3 is CAISESRTDTQYF.

This CDR3 is CAISESGEGSETQYF. The gene calls are TRBV10-3 and TRBJ2-5; lacking DNA, the TRBD2 call made by TCRdb goes unchecked. The CDR3 contains 15 residues. Germline V gene data show CDR1 as ENHRY and CDR2 as SYGVKD.

V is TRBV5-4 and J is TRBJ1-2; checking the TCRdb D call of TRBD1 is not possible without DNA. This CDR3 has 14 residues. The germline V gene has CDR1 SGHNT and CDR2 YYREEE (reference sequence). The CDR3 spells CASSGTGGAYGYTF.

The chain is built from TRBV5-1 and TRBJ1-1; TCRdb reports TRBD1, a call that lacks DNA to check it against. Per germline, CDR1 SGHRS and CDR2 YFSETQ. CDR3 length equals 15 residues. The CDR3 sequence is CASSLAGDNSTEAFF.

This sequence joins TRBV12-3 or TRBV12-4 and TRBJ1-5; TCRdb selects TRBD1, and the lack of DNA leaves this call unchecked. The CDR3 has 14 residues. The chain's CDR3 is CASSRQGGNQPQHF.

V and J are TRBV11-2 and TRBJ2-5. CDR1 is SGHAT, CDR2 FQNNGV, per germline. The CDR3 extends over 13 amino acids. CDR3 sequence reads: CASSRGVQETQYF. The whole variable domain, remainder taken from reference TRBV11-2 and TRBJ2-5, is EAGVAQSPRYKIIEKRQSVAFWCNPISGHATLYWYQQILGQGPKLLIQFQNNGVVDDSQLPKDRFSAERLKGVDSTLKIQPAKLEDSAVYLCASSRGVQETQYFGPGTRLLVL.

This chain links TRBV18 with TRBJ1-5. Germline-derived CDR1 and CDR2 are KGHSH and LQKENI. The CDR3 length is 15 residues. This CDR3 is CASSPDGVGVQPQHF.

The chain couples TRBV6-1 to TRBJ1-5. The V gene's germline CDR1 is MNHNS and CDR2 SASEGT. This CDR3 has 14 residues. The CDR3 loop reads CASSETSSNQPQHF.

This chain's CDR3 is CASSYLGVNEKLFF. V and J are TRBV6-6 and TRBJ1-4. The CDR3 length is 14 residues. Germline lookup yields CDR1 MNHNY and CDR2 SVGAGI (reference sequence).

V is TRBV7-9 and J is TRBJ2-4; TCRdb reports TRBD2, a call that lacks DNA to check it against. The V gene's germline CDR1 is SEHNR and CDR2 FQNEAQ (reference sequence). CDR3 length equals 16 residues. CDR3 sequence reads: CASSVDSRVAKNIQYF. Looking up the rest from reference TRBV7-9 and TRBJ2-4 gives the full variable domain: DTGVSQNPRHKITKRGQNVTFRCDPISEHNRLYWYRQTLGQGPEFLTYFQNEAQLEKSRLLSDRFSAERPKGSFSTLEIQRTEQGDSAMYLCASSVDSRVAKNIQYFGAGTRLSVL.

The chain couples TRBV12-3 or TRBV12-4 to TRBJ2-3; TCRdb selects TRBD1, and the lack of DNA leaves this call unchecked. This CDR3 contains 13 residues. The CDR3 sequence is CASIQTGRDTQYF.

The chain has TRBV5-1 and TRBJ2-3; the TCRdb D gene call, TRBD1, has no DNA to confirm it. Germline V lookup: CDR1 SGHRS, CDR2 YFSETQ. This CDR3 has 15 amino acids. This chain's CDR3 is CASSFGQGGSDTQYF.

This rearrangement joins TRBV6-1 to TRBJ1-5; the TRBD1 assignment by TCRdb is unverifiable without DNA. Germline V gene sequence: CDR1 MNHNS, CDR2 SASEGT. The CDR3 length is 17 residues. CDR3 sequence: CASNPGQGTPSNQPQHF.

This sequence joins TRBV5-1 and TRBJ2-1; the D call from TCRdb, TRBD1, cannot be confirmed without DNA. The CDR3 has 15 amino acids. CDR1 SGHRS and CDR2 YFSETQ come from the germline V gene. CDR3 residues: CASTSPGPGVDEQFF.

J is TRBJ2-3 and V is TRBV7-3; the D gene TCRdb calls, TRBD1, cannot be checked with no DNA. Germline loops: CDR1 SGHTA, CDR2 FQGTGA. This CDR3 is 16 amino acids long. Here the CDR3 reads CASSPWGQGDTDTQYF.

V and J are TRBV5-1 and TRBJ1-6; the TRBD1 assignment by TCRdb is unverifiable without DNA. The CDR3 extends over 15 amino acids. Germline loops: CDR1 SGHRS, CDR2 YFSETQ. CDR3 residues: CASSNRDSKNSPLHF.